The TCR beta chain under discussion was sequenced for a study of shared clonotypes between healthy human individuals. Notes on the study in general: Rarefaction analysis demonstrated incomplete sorted-subset sequencing notwithstanding large depth.

Looked up from germline, CDR1 is KGHSH and CDR2 is LQKENI. V gave up 4 bases and J gave up 6 bases, with 10 bases separating them. The CDR3 covers 13 residues. The input for sorted-subset replicate PCRs was roughly 180 ng DNA, tens of thousands of T cell genomes. Clones were read by immunoSEQ multiplex PCR, and TCRdb kept only the in-frame ones, dropping some. The table includes 2 million to 2.5 million clones, about 92% detected once. With respect to this clone: What it binds is not known.

This sequence originates from a man aged 18 to 29 in good health. Some clones in this sample may be carry-over from other donors' samples. This chain joins TRBV18 and TRBJ1-5; the D gene is possibly TRBD1 (6 bases). Sequencing was done on a sample of naive CD4+ T cells from PBMCs. This sample's subset: CD45RA+ positively selected. The CDR3 here is CASSLGAAQPQHF. The CDR3, as DNA: TGTGCCAGCTCACTGGGGGCGGCTCAGCCCCAGCATTTT.